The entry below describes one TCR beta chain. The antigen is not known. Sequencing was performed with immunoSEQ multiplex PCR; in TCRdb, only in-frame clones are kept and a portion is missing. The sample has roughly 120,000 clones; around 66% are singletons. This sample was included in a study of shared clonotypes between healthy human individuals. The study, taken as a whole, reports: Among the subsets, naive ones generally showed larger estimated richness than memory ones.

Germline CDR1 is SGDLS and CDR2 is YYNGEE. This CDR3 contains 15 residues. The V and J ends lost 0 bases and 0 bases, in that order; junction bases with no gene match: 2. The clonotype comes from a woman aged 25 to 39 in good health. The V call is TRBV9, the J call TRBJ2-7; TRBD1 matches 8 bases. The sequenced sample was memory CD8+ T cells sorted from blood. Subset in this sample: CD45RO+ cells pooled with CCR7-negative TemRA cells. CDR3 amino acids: CASSVGQGASYEQYF. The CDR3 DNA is TGTGCCAGCAGCGTAGGGCAGGGGGCCTCCTACGAGCAGTACTTC.